The 9 T cell receptor beta chains presented below share a single source sample, sequenced in a study of radiotherapy plus CTLA-4 blockade in lung cancer. The repertoire was sequenced with immunoSEQ multiplex PCR; TCRdb's copy has only in-frame clones and lacks some. Here the sample spans around 44,000 clones, more than 70% being singletons. The material sequenced was peripheral blood, taken from a patient treated with radiotherapy plus ipilimumab. Every receptor here comes from a human donor with non-small cell lung cancer whose response to radiotherapy plus ipilimumab could not be evaluated.

This clone came up once. The chain employs TRBV7-9 and TRBJ1-1; 10 nucleotides line up with TRBD1. This CDR3 region has 14 residues. V lost 5 bases, J lost 4 bases, and 4 bases stayed unmatched. The germline V gene has CDR1 SEHNR and CDR2 FQNEAQ (reference sequence). The CDR3 protein is CASSTWTGGTEAFF. CDR3 sequence (DNA): TGTGCCAGCAGCACTTGGACAGGGGGCACTGAAGCTTTCTTT.

V gene TRBV5-4 combines with J gene TRBJ2-7; 8 nucleotides line up with TRBD1. The CDR3 has 15 residues. The J segment lost 2 bases and the V segment lost 0 bases, leaving 4 bases of the junction unmatched. The germline V gene has CDR1 SGHNT and CDR2 YYREEE (reference sequence). In DNA form, the CDR3 reads TGTGCCAGCAGCTTGGCCCAACAGGGGGCCTACGAGCAGTACTTC. This sequence encodes CASSLAQQGAYEQYF.

The V gene is TRBV4-3, the J gene TRBJ1-2, with unresolved D. This CDR3 region has 16 residues. V was pared by 0 bases and J by 11 bases, with 22 bases between. Germline V gene lookup returns CDR1 LGHNA and CDR2 YSLEER. CDR3 sequence (DNA): TGCGCCAGCAGCCAAGATCGCGGCTTTGGTGCCCCTTGGTACACCTTC. It specifies CASSQDRGFGAPWYTF.

The V call is TRBV7-9, the J call TRBJ2-4, with 8 bases fitting TRBD1. This CDR3 is built from 13 residues. The V gene's germline CDR1 is SEHNR and CDR2 FQNEAQ (reference sequence). J gave up 8 bases and V 5 bases, and 5 bases lay outside the gene matches. The CDR3 protein is CASSTGQGYIQYF. In DNA, the CDR3 is TGTGCCAGCAGCACCGGACAGGGATACATTCAGTACTTC. Combining the CDR3 with reference TRBV7-9 and TRBJ2-4 gives the whole variable domain DTGVSQNPRHKITKRGQNVTFRCDPISEHNRLYWYRQTLGQGPEFLTYFQNEAQLEKSRLLSDRFSAERPKGSFSTLEIQRTEQGDSAMYLCASSTGQGYIQYFGAGTRLSVL.

This clone is a singleton in its sample. This sequence joins TRBV5-1 and TRBJ1-1; tentative D call: TRBD1 (6 bases). Germline CDR1 SGHRS, CDR2 YFSETQ. V was pared by 0 bases and J by 0 bases, with 12 bases between. CDR3 length: 16 amino acids. The DNA for the CDR3 is TGCGCCAGCAGCTTGGCTTCTGGGACAATGAACACTGAAGCTTTCTTT. Translation gives CASSLASGTMNTEAFF.

The chain joins TRBV7-9 to TRBJ2-7; 9 positions match TRBD1. Germline loops: CDR1 SEHNR, CDR2 FQNEAQ (reference sequence). V lost 5 bases and J lost 6; bases outside the gene matches: 8. The CDR3 length is 14 residues. The CDR3 loop is CASSRLGTGPEQYF. The CDR3 nucleotides read TGTGCCAGCAGCCGTTTGGGGACAGGGCCCGAGCAGTACTTC.

This clone was detected only once. The chain has TRBV5-1 and TRBJ1-1, with D perhaps matching TRBD1 (5 bases). Germline assignment: CDR1 SGHRS and CDR2 YFSETQ. This CDR3 comprises 15 residues. V was shortened by 5 bases and J by 0 bases, with 14 bases between the two germline ends. CDR3 nucleotides: TGCGCCAGCAGTGGCAGGTCAGGGCTGAACACTGAAGCTTTCTTT. This translates into CASSGRSGLNTEAFF.

The chain employs TRBV7-2 and TRBJ2-1; no reliable D call. V lost 0 bases and J 9 bases, leaving 9 bases between the germline ends. CDR1 and CDR2 from the germline V gene are SGHTA and FQGNSA. The CDR3 totals 13 residues. Written as DNA, the CDR3 is TGTGCCAGCAGCTTAGCAGACTGGATTGAGCAGTTCTTC. Its translation is CASSLADWIEQFF.

CDR3 protein: CARSPGQGYNSPLHF. The CDR3 DNA is TGTGCCAGAAGCCCGGGACAGGGATATAATTCACCCCTCCACTTT. J is TRBJ1-6 and V is TRBV5-3; the match to TRBD1 covers 9 bases. TRBV5-3 is treated as an ORF (open reading frame) with a function not yet certain. This CDR3 has 15 amino acids. Germline trimming cut 4 bases from V and 4 bases from J; bases unmatched to any gene: 3.